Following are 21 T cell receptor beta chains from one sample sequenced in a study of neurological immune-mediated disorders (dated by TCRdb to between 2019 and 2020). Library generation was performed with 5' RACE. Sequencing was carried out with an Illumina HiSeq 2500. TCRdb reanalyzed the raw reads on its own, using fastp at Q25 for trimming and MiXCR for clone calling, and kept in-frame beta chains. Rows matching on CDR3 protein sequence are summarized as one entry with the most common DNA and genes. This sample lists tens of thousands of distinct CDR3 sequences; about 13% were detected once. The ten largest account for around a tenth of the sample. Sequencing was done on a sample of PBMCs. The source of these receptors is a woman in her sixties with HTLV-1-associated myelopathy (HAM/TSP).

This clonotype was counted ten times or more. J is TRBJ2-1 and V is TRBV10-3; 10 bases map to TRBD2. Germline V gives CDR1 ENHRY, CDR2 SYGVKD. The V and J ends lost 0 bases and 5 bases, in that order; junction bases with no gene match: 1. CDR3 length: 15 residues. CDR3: CAISESGLANNEQFF. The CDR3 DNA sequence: TGTGCCATCAGTGAGTCGGGACTAGCGAACAATGAGCAGTTCTTC.

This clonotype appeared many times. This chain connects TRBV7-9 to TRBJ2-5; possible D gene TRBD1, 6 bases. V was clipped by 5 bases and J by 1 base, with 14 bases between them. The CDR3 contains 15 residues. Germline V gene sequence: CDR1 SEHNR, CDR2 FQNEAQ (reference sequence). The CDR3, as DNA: TGTGCCAGCAGCCCCACACCCAGGGGCCAAGAGACCCAGTACTTC. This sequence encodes CASSPTPRGQETQYF.

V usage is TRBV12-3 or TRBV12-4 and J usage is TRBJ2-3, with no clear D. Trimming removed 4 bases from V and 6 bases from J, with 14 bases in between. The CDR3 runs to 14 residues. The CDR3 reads CASSSWAAPDTQYF. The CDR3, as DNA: TGTGCCAGCAGTTCTTGGGCCGCTCCGGATACGCAGTATTTT.

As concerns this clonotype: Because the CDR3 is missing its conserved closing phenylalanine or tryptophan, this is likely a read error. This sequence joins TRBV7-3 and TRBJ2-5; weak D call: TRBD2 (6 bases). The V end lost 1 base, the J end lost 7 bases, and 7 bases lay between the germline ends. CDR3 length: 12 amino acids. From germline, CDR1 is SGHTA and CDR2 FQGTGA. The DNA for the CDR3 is TGTGCCAGCAGCTTAATCGGGGGGACCCAGTACATC. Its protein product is CASSLIGGTQYI.

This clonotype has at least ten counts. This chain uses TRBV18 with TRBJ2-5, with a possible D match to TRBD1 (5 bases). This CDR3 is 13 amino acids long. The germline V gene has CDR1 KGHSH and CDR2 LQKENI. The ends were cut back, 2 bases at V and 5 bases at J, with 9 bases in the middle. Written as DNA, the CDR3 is TGTGCCAGCTCACCAAGGGGTGGCGAGACCCAGTACTTC. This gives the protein CASSPRGGETQYF. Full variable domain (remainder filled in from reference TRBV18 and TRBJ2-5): NAGVMQNPRHLVRRRGQEARLRCSPMKGHSHVYWYRQLPEEGLKFMVYLQKENIIDESGMPKERFSAEFPKEGPSILRIQQVVRGDSAAYFCASSPRGGETQYFGPGTRLLVL.

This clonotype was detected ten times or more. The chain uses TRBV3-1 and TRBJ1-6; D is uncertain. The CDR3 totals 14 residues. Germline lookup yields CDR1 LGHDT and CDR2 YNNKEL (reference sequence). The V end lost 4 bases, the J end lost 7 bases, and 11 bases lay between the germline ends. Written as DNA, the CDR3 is TGTGCCAGCAGCCCCGGACGGAGGAATTCACCCCTCCACTTT. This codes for CASSPGRRNSPLHF.

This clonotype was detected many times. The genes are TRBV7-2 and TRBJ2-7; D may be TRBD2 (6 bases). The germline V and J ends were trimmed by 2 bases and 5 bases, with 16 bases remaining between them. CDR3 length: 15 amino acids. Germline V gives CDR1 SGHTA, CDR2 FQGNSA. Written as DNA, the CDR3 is TGTGCCAGCAGCTTATGGAGGGGCGCTGGGGACGAGCAGTACTTC. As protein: CASSLWRGAGDEQYF. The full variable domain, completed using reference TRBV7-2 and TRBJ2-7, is GAGVSQSPSNKVTEKGKDVELRCDPISGHTALYWYRQSLGQGLEFLIYFQGNSAPDKSGLPSDRFSAERTGGSVSTLTIQRTQQEDSAVYLCASSLWRGAGDEQYFGPGTRLTVT.

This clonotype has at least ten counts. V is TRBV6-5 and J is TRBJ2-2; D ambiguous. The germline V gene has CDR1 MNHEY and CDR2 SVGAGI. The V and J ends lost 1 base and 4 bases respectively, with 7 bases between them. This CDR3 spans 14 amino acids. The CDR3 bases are TGTGCCAGCAGTTACTGGGCTTCCACCGGGGAGCTGTTTTTT. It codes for CASSYWASTGELFF.

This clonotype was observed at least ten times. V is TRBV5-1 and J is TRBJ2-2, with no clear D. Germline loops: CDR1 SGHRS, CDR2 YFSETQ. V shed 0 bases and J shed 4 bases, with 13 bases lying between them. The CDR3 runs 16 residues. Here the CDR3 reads CASSLAATIATGELFF. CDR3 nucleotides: TGCGCCAGCAGCTTGGCCGCGACAATCGCCACCGGGGAGCTGTTTTTT.

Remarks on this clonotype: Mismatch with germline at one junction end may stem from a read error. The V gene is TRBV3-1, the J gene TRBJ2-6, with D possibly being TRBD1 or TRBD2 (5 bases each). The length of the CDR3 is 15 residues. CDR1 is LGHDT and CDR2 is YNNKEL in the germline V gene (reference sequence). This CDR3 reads CSSGHGPVGANVLTF. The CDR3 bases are TGTTCCAGCGGACATGGGCCTGTTGGGGCCAACGTCCTGACTTTC.

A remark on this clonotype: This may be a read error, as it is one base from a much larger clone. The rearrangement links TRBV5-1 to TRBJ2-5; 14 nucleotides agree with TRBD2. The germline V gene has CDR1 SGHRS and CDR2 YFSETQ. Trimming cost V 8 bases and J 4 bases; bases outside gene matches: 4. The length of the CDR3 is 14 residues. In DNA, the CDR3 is TGCGCCAGACGGGGACTAGCGGGAGTAGAGACCCAGTACTTC. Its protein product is CARRGLAGVETQYF.

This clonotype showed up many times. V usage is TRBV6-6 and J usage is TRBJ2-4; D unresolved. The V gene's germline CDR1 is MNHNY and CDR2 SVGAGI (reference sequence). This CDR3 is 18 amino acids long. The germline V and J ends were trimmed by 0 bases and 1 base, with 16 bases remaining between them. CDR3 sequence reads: CASSYSISGLGAKNIQYF. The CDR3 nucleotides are TGTGCCAGCAGTTACTCGATCTCGGGTTTAGGGGCCAAAAACATTCAGTACTTC.

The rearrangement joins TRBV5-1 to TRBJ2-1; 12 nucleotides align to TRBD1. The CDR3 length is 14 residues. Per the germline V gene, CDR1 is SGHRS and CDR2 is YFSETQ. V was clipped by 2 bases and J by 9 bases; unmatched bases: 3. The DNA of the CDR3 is TGCGCCAGCAGCTTCGGGACAGGGGGCACTGAGCAGTTCTTC. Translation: CASSFGTGGTEQFF.

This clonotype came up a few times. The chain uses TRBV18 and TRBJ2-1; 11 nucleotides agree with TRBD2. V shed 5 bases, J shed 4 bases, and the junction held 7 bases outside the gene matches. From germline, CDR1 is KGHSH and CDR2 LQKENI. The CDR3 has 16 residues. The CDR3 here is CASSALAGGTYNEQFF. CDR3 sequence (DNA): TGTGCCAGCTCAGCCTTAGCGGGAGGGACATACAATGAGCAGTTCTTC.

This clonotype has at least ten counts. CDR3 nucleotides: TGCAGCGTTGAAAAGTACGGGAGAGGGAATGAGCAGTTCTTC. It codes for CSVEKYGRGNEQFF. The rearrangement links TRBV29-1 to TRBJ2-1; TRBD2 is a possible D gene (6 bases). This CDR3 is built from 14 residues. V gave up 2 bases and J gave up 7 bases, with 15 bases separating them. Looked up from germline, CDR1 is SQVTM and CDR2 is ANQGSEA.

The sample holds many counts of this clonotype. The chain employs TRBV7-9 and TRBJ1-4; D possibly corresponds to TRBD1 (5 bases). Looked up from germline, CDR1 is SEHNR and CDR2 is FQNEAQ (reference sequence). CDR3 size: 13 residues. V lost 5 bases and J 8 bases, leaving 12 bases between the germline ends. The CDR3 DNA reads TGTGCCAGCAGCCTCCCCCCAGGGGAAAAACTGTTTTTT. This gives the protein CASSLPPGEKLFF.

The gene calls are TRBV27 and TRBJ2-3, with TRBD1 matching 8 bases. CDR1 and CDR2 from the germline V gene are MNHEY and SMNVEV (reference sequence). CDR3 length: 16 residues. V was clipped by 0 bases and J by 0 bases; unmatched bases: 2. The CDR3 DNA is TGTGCCAGCAGTTTATCCGGGACAGGCAGCACAGATACGCAGTATTTT. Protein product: CASSLSGTGSTDTQYF.

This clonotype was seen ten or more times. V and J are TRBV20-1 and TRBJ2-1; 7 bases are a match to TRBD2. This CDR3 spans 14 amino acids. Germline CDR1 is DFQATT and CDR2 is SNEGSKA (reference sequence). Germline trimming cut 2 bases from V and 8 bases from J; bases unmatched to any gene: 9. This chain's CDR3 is CSARSGGGNDEQFF. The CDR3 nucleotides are TGCAGTGCTAGAAGTGGCGGGGGAAACGATGAGCAGTTCTTC.

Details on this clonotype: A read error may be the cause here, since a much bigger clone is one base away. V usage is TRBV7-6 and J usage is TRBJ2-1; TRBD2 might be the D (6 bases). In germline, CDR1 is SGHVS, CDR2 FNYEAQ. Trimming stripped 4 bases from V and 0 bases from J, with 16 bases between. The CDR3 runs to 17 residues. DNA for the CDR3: TGTGCCAGCAGCTCTGGGAGGCTATCGGGCTCCTACAATGAGCAGTTCTTC. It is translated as CASSSGRLSGSYNEQFF.

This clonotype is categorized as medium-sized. The CDR3 DNA reads as TGTGCCAGCAGTTTATCGCCCCCGGGACACTCCTACGAGCAGTACTTC. Protein sequence: CASSLSPPGHSYEQYF. The rearrangement uses TRBV27 and TRBJ2-7, with D perhaps matching TRBD1 (6 bases). V was cut by 0 bases and J by 0 bases, with 12 bases left in between. Per the germline V gene, CDR1 is MNHEY and CDR2 is SMNVEV (reference sequence). The CDR3 is 16 amino acids.

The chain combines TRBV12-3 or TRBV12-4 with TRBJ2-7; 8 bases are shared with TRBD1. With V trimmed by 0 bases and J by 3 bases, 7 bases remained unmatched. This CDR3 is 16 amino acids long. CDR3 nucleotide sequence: TGTGCCAGCAGTTTAGCGTTCGGGACAGGTGTCTACGAGCAGTACTTC. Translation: CASSLAFGTGVYEQYF.